These 6 T cell receptor beta chains came from one sample sequenced in a study of T cell repertoires in cytomegalovirus infection. Each CDR3 protein is one row after TCRdb ran MiXCR on the reads. This sample has around 740,000 distinct CDR3 sequences, with under 40% found just once. The sequencing sample was made of PBMCs. The receptor source for this set is a human donor in good health (CMV status not recorded). Some clones in this sample may be carry-over from other donors' samples.

J is TRBJ2-1 and V is TRBV12-3 or TRBV12-4; TRBD2 agrees at 10 bases. This CDR3 is built from 16 residues. V dropped 6 bases and J dropped 4; count of bases not matched to a gene: 9. CDR3 amino acids: CASRYLAGGSYNEQFF. In nucleotides, the CDR3 is TGTGCCAGCAGATATTTAGCGGGAGGAAGTTACAATGAGCAGTTCTTC.

This clonotype was detected ten times or more. V gene TRBV7-9 combines with J gene TRBJ1-6; tentative D call: TRBD1 (5 bases). V gave up 0 bases and J gave up 7 bases, with 7 bases separating them. The CDR3 covers 14 residues. Germline CDR1 and CDR2: SEHNR and FQNEAQ (reference sequence). This CDR3 reads CASSLAGGNSPLHF. DNA of the CDR3: TGTGCCAGCAGCTTAGCGGGGGGGAATTCACCCCTCCACTTT.

This sequence joins TRBV5-1 and TRBJ2-2; D is perhaps TRBD1 or TRBD2 (5 bases each). The ends were cut back, 4 bases at V and 0 bases at J, with 16 bases in the middle. The CDR3 loop spans 17 amino acids. Germline values: CDR1 SGHRS, CDR2 YFSETQ. For the CDR3, the DNA is TGCGCCAGCAGCCCCGGGGCTCTGGGTCCGAACACCGGGGAGCTGTTTTTT. It specifies CASSPGALGPNTGELFF.

This clonotype was seen at least ten times. The chain joins TRBV7-2 to TRBJ1-1; D perhaps matches TRBD1 (5 bases). Germline V CDR1 and CDR2: SGHTA, FQGNSA. The CDR3 totals 14 residues. Trimming left V 2 bases short and J 5 bases short, with 12 bases between. Here the CDR3 reads CASSLRGGETEAFF. The CDR3 DNA reads as TGTGCCAGCAGCTTAAGGGGAGGGGAGACTGAAGCTTTCTTT.

This sequence joins TRBV7-2 and TRBJ2-1; 8 bases are shared with TRBD2. V trimming: 3 bases; J trimming: 5 bases; junction bases outside the gene matches: 6. The CDR3 is made up of 15 amino acids. Germline V CDR1 and CDR2: SGHTA, FQGNSA. The CDR3 region has the DNA TGTGCCAGCAGCTTGGGACTAGAAAGAAACAATGAGCAGTTCTTC. Its protein product is CASSLGLERNNEQFF.

This rearrangement joins TRBV20-1 to TRBJ2-5; D call uncertain. The length of the CDR3 is 13 residues. V was clipped by 6 bases and J by 1 base, with 12 bases between them. The germline V gene has CDR1 DFQATT and CDR2 SNEGSKA (reference sequence). The chain's CDR3 is CSAISGAQETQYF. The CDR3 nucleotides read TGCAGTGCAATATCTGGAGCCCAAGAGACCCAGTACTTC.